What follows describes a single TCR beta chain. Its antigen remains unknown. These data originate in a study of cytomegalovirus exposure and HLA in healthy donors. Findings and limits, study-wide: Rare TCR sequences dominated, though some public TCRs recurred in many donors. Highest at DRB1 and lowest at HLA-C, TCR association rates differed among HLA loci in a later analysis. In an earlier analysis, productive rearrangement rates for most beta V segments clustered near 87% or 30%. Cytomegalovirus-associated TCR beta chains were listed, numbering around 150.

The germline V gene encodes CDR1 SGHTA and CDR2 FQGTGA. J lost 4 bases, V lost 5 bases, and 12 bases had no gene match. This CDR3 is built from 16 residues. The PCR employed 60 Vbeta primers together with 13 Jbeta primers. Produced via immunoSEQ multiplex PCR; TCRdb's table is partial and in-frame only. The sample yields more than 60,000 clones, 78% seen once. The V gene is TRBV7-3, the J gene TRBJ1-2; 8 bases align to TRBD1. The sequence was obtained from a woman aged 35 to 49 in good health and CMV-seropositive. The sample was PBMCs. CDR3 DNA: TGTGCCAGCAGCCCAGGGGGCGAAGGAGGGTTCTATGGCTACACCTTC. Translated, it gives CASSPGGEGGFYGYTF.